A selection of T cell receptor beta chains follows, all from one sample in a study of metastatic and nonmetastatic thyroid tumors. TCRdb called clones again from the PCR reads with MiXCR. This table has over 20,000 clones, over 30% appearing once. Sequences were obtained from blood. These TCRs come from a female donor with papillary thyroid cancer or a benign thyroid nodule (not recorded which). Some clones in this sample may be carry-over from other donors' samples. Both conserved end residues are part of each CDR3. A D gene is named only where the DNA matches it firmly. The size field is filled for only some rows; it gives once, few, many or a size class.

size	length	V	D	J	DNA	CDR3
many	16	TRBV4-1	TRBD1	TRBJ1-1	TGCGCCAGCAGCCAACTGGAAGGACAGGGGTTCCCTGAAGCTTTCTTT	CASSQLEGQGFPEAFF
many	13	TRBV20-1	-	TRBJ2-2	TGCAGTGCCCGGGGTAGCCTGGGCGGGGAGCTGTTTTTT	CSARGSLGGELFF
-	13	TRBV20-1	-	TRBJ2-3	TGCAGTGCTAGGGTGACTAGAACAGATAAGCAGTATTTT	CSARVTRTDKQYF
few	19	TRBV11-2	-	TRBJ1-2	TGTGCCAGCAGCTTAGAAAACCGACGGGCAGCCCGAAAGTACTATGGCTACACCTTC	CASSLENRRAARKYYGYTF
-	19	TRBV24-1	-	TRBJ2-1	TGTGCCACCAGTGACCGGAAGATCAGGGGCCCTAGCTCCTACAATGAGCAGTTCTTC	CATSDRKIRGPSSYNEQFF
many	13	TRBV24-1	TRBD2	TRBJ2-1	TGTGCCACCAGTGATCTCCAGCGGGAGACGCAGTTCTTC	CATSDLQRETQFF
once	17	TRBV19	-	TRBJ2-2	TGTGCCAGTAGTATAGAATGGGGCAGGGTAGGAACCGGGGAGCTGTTTTTT	CASSIEWGRVGTGELFF
many	15	TRBV28	-	TRBJ1-5	TGTGCCAGCACCAAAGTCAGGGGATACAATCAGCCCCAGCATTTT	CASTKVRGYNQPQHF
many	16	TRBV19	TRBD1	TRBJ2-3	TGTGCCAGTAGTATTCCGCAGACAGGGATCACAGATACGCAGTATTTT	CASSIPQTGITDTQYF
many	16	TRBV7-2	TRBD2	TRBJ2-2	TGTGCCAGCAGCTTCCCTCGCGGGGGGGGGACCGGGGAGCTGTTTTTT	CASSFPRGGGTGELFF
many	13	TRBV20-1	-	TRBJ1-1	TGCAGTGCTCCCGCAGGAGGGGTCACTGAAGCTTTCTTT	CSAPAGGVTEAFF
-	14	TRBV18	-	TRBJ1-2	TGTGCCAGCTCACCGGAAAGGGAGGCTACTGGCTACACCTTC	CASSPEREATGYTF
-	16	TRBV20-1	TRBD2	TRBJ2-7	TGCAGTGCTTACAAAACCGGGACTAGCGGGCCTAGCGAGCAGTACTTC	CSAYKTGTSGPSEQYF
few	13	TRBV27	-	TRBJ2-2	TGTGCCAGCAGTTTTAAGAACACCGGGGAGCTGTTTTTT	CASSFKNTGELFF
medium-sized	12	TRBV12-3/TRBV12-4	-	TRBJ2-7	TGTGCCAGCATAGGGGTCAGGGGCGAGCAGTACTTC	CASIGVRGEQYF
-	14	TRBV6-2/TRBV6-3	-	TRBJ1-1	TGTGCCAGCAGTTACTCGACTGGGGGGACTGAAGCTTTCTTT	CASSYSTGGTEAFF
few	14	TRBV19	TRBD1	TRBJ1-2	TGTGCCTGGAGTAACAGGGGTTTAGGCTATGGCTACACCTTC	CAWSNRGLGYGYTF
medium-sized	14	TRBV7-2	-	TRBJ1-2	TGTGCCAGCAGCTTAGTGGTCCAAGACTATGGCTACACCTTC	CASSLVVQDYGYTF
-	15	TRBV20-1	TRBD2	TRBJ2-2	TGCAGTGCTAGACGACTAGCTGTGGACACCGGGGAGCTGTTTTTT	CSARRLAVDTGELFF
many	14	TRBV5-6	-	TRBJ2-5	TGTGCCAGCAGCTTGCTACTCTACGGAGAGACCCAGTACTTC	CASSLLLYGETQYF
medium-sized	15	TRBV6-1	TRBD1	TRBJ2-7	TGTGCCAGCAGGTCAACGGACAGGGCCTCCTACGAGCAGTACTTC	CASRSTDRASYEQYF
many	16	TRBV6-1	TRBD1	TRBJ1-4	TGTGCCAGCAGTGAACCCTACGGGACAGGGGACGAAAAACTGTTTTTT	CASSEPYGTGDEKLFF
-	16	TRBV11-1	-	TRBJ1-1	TGTGCCATCCCTTACTTGGCAGGTAGGGTTAACACTGAAGCTTTCTTT	CAIPYLAGRVNTEAFF
-	12	TRBV30	TRBD1	TRBJ1-1	TGTGCCTGGAACAGGGGAGACACTGAAGCTTTCTTT	CAWNRGDTEAFF
once	15	TRBV11-2	-	TRBJ2-3	TGTGCCAGCAGCTTAGGGGCAGGGGGGTCAGATACGCAGTATTTT	CASSLGAGGSDTQYF
-	16	TRBV6-1	TRBD2	TRBJ2-3	TGTGCCAGCAGTGATAGGGGAGCGGGGGTCACAGATACGCAGTATTTT	CASSDRGAGVTDTQYF
many	13	TRBV18	-	TRBJ1-1	TGTGCCAGCTCAGCAGGGGCCGGCACTGAAGCTTTCTTT	CASSAGAGTEAFF
few	14	TRBV12-3/TRBV12-4	TRBD2	TRBJ2-3	TGTGCCAGCAGTCCCCGGACTAGCCCAGATACGCAGTATTTT	CASSPRTSPDTQYF
many	17	TRBV7-8	TRBD1	TRBJ1-5	TGTGCCAGCAGCCCTGGGGGGACAGCCCACAGCAATCAGCCCCAGCATTTT	CASSPGGTAHSNQPQHF
medium-sized	12	TRBV7-2	-	TRBJ1-2	TGTGCCAGCAGCGCCCGGACAGCTGGCTACACCTTC	CASSARTAGYTF
-	15	TRBV6-5	TRBD2	TRBJ2-1	TGTGCCAGCACTTGGACTAGCGGGTCCTACAATGAGCAGTTCTTC	CASTWTSGSYNEQFF
few	17	TRBV4-2	TRBD1	TRBJ2-1	TGTGCCAGCAGCCAAGAGCCGACAGGGGTCTCTTTCAATGAGCAGTTCTTC	CASSQEPTGVSFNEQFF
-	16	TRBV5-1	TRBD1	TRBJ2-2	TGCGCCAGCAGCTTCCGGGACAGGGGTAACACCGGGGAGCTGTTTTTT	CASSFRDRGNTGELFF
many	11	TRBV24-1	-	TRBJ1-1	TGTGCCACCAGGGAGGGCACTGAAGCTTTCTTT	CATREGTEAFF
many	11	TRBV2	-	TRBJ1-2	TGTGCCGTAAATGCCCTCTATGGCTACACCTTC	CAVNALYGYTF
few	13	TRBV4-1	-	TRBJ1-1	TGCGCCAGCAGCCAAGGAGAACTGGATGAAGCTTTCTTT	CASSQGELDEAFF
many	11	TRBV12-3/TRBV12-4	-	TRBJ2-3	TGTGCCAGCACCCACACAGATACGCAGTATTTT	CASTHTDTQYF
-	15	TRBV5-4	-	TRBJ2-2	TGTGCCAGCAGCCCGAGGGAACGGGCCCCCGGGGAGCTGTTTTTT	CASSPRERAPGELFF
medium-sized	14	TRBV10-3	TRBD1	TRBJ1-6	TGTGCCATCAGTGAGGGACAGGGCTTCGGTGCCCTCCACTTT	CAISEGQGFGALHF
-	15	TRBV11-3	-	TRBJ1-2	TGTGCCAGCAGCTCCTCAGGGGCAGGGAGCTATGGCTACACCTTC	CASSSSGAGSYGYTF
medium-sized	15	TRBV30	TRBD2	TRBJ2-1	TGTGCCTGGAGTGATCTAGCGGGAGCTTACAATGAGCAGTTCTTC	CAWSDLAGAYNEQFF
many	16	TRBV15	-	TRBJ2-3	TGTGCCACCAGCAGAGGTGATGGAGGGGAAGGTGATACGCAGTATTTT	CATSRGDGGEGDTQYF
medium-sized	16	TRBV4-3	TRBD1	TRBJ1-3	TGCGCCAGCAGCCAAAATGGACAGGACTCTGGAAACACCATATATTTT	CASSQNGQDSGNTIYF
-	16	TRBV20-1	TRBD2	TRBJ2-1	TGCAGCCCGCTAGCGGGAGGGTTACAAGCCTACAATGAGCAGTTCTTC	CSPLAGGLQAYNEQFF
once	14	TRBV20-1	TRBD2	TRBJ2-7	TGCAGTGCTCCTATACTAGCGGGTCTGAACGAGCAGTACTTC	CSAPILAGLNEQYF
once	15	TRBV11-2	-	TRBJ1-2	TGTGCCAGCAGCACTAATCCCAGGAACAACTATGGCTACACCTTC	CASSTNPRNNYGYTF
-	15	TRBV20-1	-	TRBJ2-1	TGCAGTGCTAGGAAACGCCACCGCTCCTACAATGAGCAGTTCTTC	CSARKRHRSYNEQFF
few	14	TRBV10-3	TRBD2	TRBJ2-1	TGTGCCGTCAGAACTAGCGGCCCCTACAATGAGCAGTTCTTC	CAVRTSGPYNEQFF
few	17	TRBV5-1	TRBD2	TRBJ2-2	TGCGCCAGCAGCTTGGAACTAGCGGGGCTGAACACCGGGGAGCTGTTTTTT	CASSLELAGLNTGELFF
medium-sized	12	TRBV6-1	-	TRBJ2-7	TGTGCCAGCAAGGGGAGCTCCTACGAGCAGTACTTC	CASKGSSYEQYF
medium-sized	13	TRBV6-2/TRBV6-3	-	TRBJ1-6	TGTGCCAGCCGCGACCTCTATAATTCACCCCTCCACTTT	CASRDLYNSPLHF